This T cell receptor (beta chain) is from a study of vaccination and CD4 T cells after COVID-19. Turning to the study itself: The authors exposed cells to overlapping spike peptides derived from SARS-CoV-2, HCoV-NL63, HCoV-OC43 and HCoV-229E.

Treatment specified: 10-day PBMC culture with coronavirus spike peptide pools or control peptides (ViraFEST assay). Of note for this clonotype: Its antigen is still unknown.

The junction had 10 bases not matched to a gene; V was cut back by 5 bases and J by 3 bases. Germline V gives CDR1 SGHVS, CDR2 FQNEAQ. CDR3 size: 16 residues. Findings of the study overall: The study found that a median approximately 90% of reactive clones in convalescent patients appeared only post-vaccination.

With the Oncomine TCR Beta short-read assay, DNA from cultured CD4+ T cells was sequenced. TCRdb reprocessed the PCR reads with MiXCR, giving one entry per CDR3 protein. The sample includes about 20,000 distinct CDR3 sequences, 45% to 60% of them seen just once. This chain connects TRBV7-8 to TRBJ2-4; the match to TRBD1 covers 7 bases. This clonotype was obtained from a human donor who had recovered from COVID-19. Sequencing input: CD4+ T cells from blood, cultured in vitro. CDR3 coding DNA: TGTGCCAGCAGCGGTGGACAGGTCGCTAGCAAAAACATTCAGTACTTC. It is translated as CASSGGQVASKNIQYF.